Shown below are 18 T cell receptor beta chains from a single sample sequenced in a study of T cell responses to AZD1222 COVID-19 vaccine. This table comes from immunoSEQ multiplex PCR, and its TCRdb copy is limited to in-frame clones, with some not included. Of 180,000 or so clones in the sample, approximately 90% were seen once. The sample consisted of peripheral blood, taken 28 days after the second AZD1222 dose. These receptors were collected from an adult who received the AZD1222 COVID-19 vaccine.

The chain joins TRBV19 to TRBJ1-2; TRBD1 matches at 7 bases. J gave up 4 bases and V 6 bases, and 2 bases lay outside the gene matches. The CDR3 has 12 residues. In germline, CDR1 is LNHDA, CDR2 SQIVND (reference sequence). CDR3 sequence: CASSDRVYGYTF. The CDR3 coding sequence is TGTGCCAGTAGCGACAGGGTCTATGGCTACACCTTC.

V gene TRBV3-1 (or the pseudogene TRBV3-2) combines with J gene TRBJ1-6, with 8 bases that match TRBD1. The CDR3 spans 18 residues. In germline, CDR1 is LGHDT, CDR2 YNNKEL (reference sequence). V shed 1 base and J 5 bases; nucleotides not matched to a gene: 10. The CDR3 nucleotides are TGTGCCAGCAGCCAAGCAGGGGACAGGAACTTAAATAATTCACCCCTCCACTTT. It specifies CASSQAGDRNLNNSPLHF.

CDR3 DNA sequence: TGTGCCAGCGCCTACAGAGAAACTAACCTCGAAGCTTTCTTT. It translates to CASAYRETNLEAFF. The chain is built from TRBV6-4 and TRBJ1-1, with D uncertain. CDR1 and CDR2 (germline): MRHNA, SNTAGT. CDR3 length: 14 residues. Deletions cut 8 bases from V and 8 bases from J, with 21 bases between.

The chain combines TRBV4-2 with TRBJ1-2, with no clear D. The CDR3 spans 17 residues. V was clipped by 4 bases and J by 4 bases, with 22 bases between them. Germline CDR1 is LGHNA and CDR2 is YNFKEQ. The CDR3 DNA reads as TGTGCCAGCAGCCTCGAGATTGGGAAGCGAACCTTCTATGGCTACACCTTC. Translating it yields CASSLEIGKRTFYGYTF.

This CDR3 is CASSPTGVKAFF. The CDR3 bases are TGTGCCAGCAGCCCGACAGGGGTGAAAGCTTTCTTT. The chain combines TRBV6-6 with TRBJ1-1; 8 positions agree with TRBD1. Trimming took 6 bases from V and 9 from J; bases not matched to a gene: 6. Germline-derived CDR1 and CDR2 are MNHNY and SVGAGI (reference sequence). CDR3 size: 12 residues.

The rearrangement joins TRBV27 to TRBJ1-5; 7 bases line up with TRBD1. This CDR3 region has 16 residues. V lost 2 bases, J lost 4 bases, and 8 bases stayed unmatched. Germline CDR1 reads MNHEY; CDR2 reads SMNVEV (reference sequence). The CDR3 is CASSLPNRGRNQPQHF. The CDR3 nucleotides are TGTGCCAGCAGTTTACCCAACAGGGGTAGGAATCAGCCCCAGCATTTT.

The V call is TRBV3-1 (or the pseudogene TRBV3-2), the J call TRBJ1-2; maybe TRBD1 (5 bases). The CDR3 has 14 residues. Germline V CDR1 and CDR2: LGHDT, YNNKEL (reference sequence). The V gene lost 4 bases and the J gene lost 4 bases, with 13 bases spanning the gap. The CDR3 is CASSRGQGRYGYTF. CDR3 in DNA: TGTGCCAGCAGCCGCGGCCAGGGACGCTATGGCTACACCTTC.

This rearrangement joins TRBV19 to TRBJ1-1, with D perhaps TRBD1 (6 bases). The CDR3 contains 13 residues. Germline CDR1 is LNHDA and CDR2 is SQIVND (reference sequence). Trimming left V 3 bases short and J 1 base short, with 6 bases between. CDR3 protein: CASSMDRNTEAFF. In DNA form, the CDR3 reads TGTGCCAGTAGTATGGACAGGAACACTGAAGCTTTCTTT.

In this sample, this clone turned up once. This chain uses TRBV7-9 with TRBJ1-5; no clear D gene. Germline CDR1 reads SEHNR; CDR2 reads FQNEAQ (reference sequence). The length of the CDR3 is 13 residues. V dropped 1 base and J dropped 6 bases, with 7 bases sitting between them. The CDR3, as DNA: TGTGCCAGCAGCTTAGTTGTTGGTCAGCCCCAGCATTTT. As protein: CASSLVVGQPQHF.

V is TRBV13 and J is TRBJ2-5; 8 bases align to TRBD1. The CDR3 loop spans 17 amino acids. Germline V gene data show CDR1 as PRHDT and CDR2 as FYEKMQ (reference sequence). After removal of 0 bases from V and 2 bases from J, the junction contained 8 bases not matched to a gene. This chain's CDR3 is CASSLGLAGGRQETQYF. In nucleotides, the CDR3 is TGTGCCAGCAGCTTAGGCCTGGCAGGGGGCCGGCAAGAGACCCAGTACTTC.

V and J are TRBV6-5 and TRBJ2-1, with 9 bases aligning to TRBD2. This CDR3 comprises 15 residues. V shed 11 bases, J shed 8 bases, and the junction held 16 bases outside the gene matches. From germline, CDR1 is MNHEY and CDR2 SVGAGI. The CDR3 DNA reads TGTGCCCTAGCTAGCGGGACCCATAAGGCGGATGAGCAGTTCTTC. Its translation is CALASGTHKADEQFF.

This chain connects TRBV5-1 to TRBJ1-2; 7 bases are a match to TRBD1. The V and J ends lost 0 bases and 3 bases, in that order; junction bases with no gene match: 8. CDR1 is SGHRS, CDR2 YFSETQ, per germline. The CDR3 is 16 amino acids. This chain's CDR3 is CASSLARQGSDYGYTF. The CDR3 coding sequence is TGCGCCAGCAGCTTGGCAAGACAGGGTTCGGACTATGGCTACACCTTC. Full variable domain (rest looked up from reference TRBV5-1 and TRBJ1-2): KAGVTQTPRYLIKTRGQQVTLSCSPISGHRSVSWYQQTPGQGLQFLFEYFSETQRNKGNFPGRFSGRQFSNSRSEMNVSTLELGDSALYLCASSLARQGSDYGYTFGSGTRLTVV.

The CDR3 bases are TGTGCCAGCAGTTTGGGCACAGGGTACGTTGGCTACACCTTC. Translating gives CASSLGTGYVGYTF. The rearrangement joins TRBV28 to TRBJ1-2; TRBD1 is a possible D gene (6 bases). Germline CDR1 and CDR2: MDHEN and SYDVKM. CDR3 length: 14 residues. The V end lost 3 bases, the J end lost 7 bases, and 15 bases lay between the germline ends.

This chain connects TRBV28 to TRBJ1-1; D is unresolved. V lost 2 bases and J 2 bases, leaving 12 bases between the germline ends. This CDR3 is built from 15 residues. CDR1 and CDR2 (germline): MDHEN, SYDVKM. In nucleotides, the CDR3 is TGTGCCAGCAGTTTAGGAATACAGCGAAACACTGAAGCTTTCTTT. Its protein product is CASSLGIQRNTEAFF.

This chain links TRBV2 with TRBJ1-1; 7 bases are shared with TRBD1. The CDR3 contains 13 residues. CDR1 is SNHLY and CDR2 is FYNNEI in the germline V gene. The V and J ends lost 4 bases and 6 bases, in that order; junction bases with no gene match: 5. This chain's CDR3 is CASSGSGGAEAFF. The CDR3 bases are TGTGCCAGCAGTGGCTCAGGGGGAGCTGAAGCTTTCTTT.

The genes are TRBV30 and TRBJ1-2; D remains unclear. Trimming shortened V by 1 base and J by 0 bases, and 12 bases separated the two germline ends. In germline, CDR1 is GTSNPN, CDR2 SVGIG (reference sequence). CDR3 length equals 15 residues. The CDR3 DNA reads TGTGCCTGGAGTGAGGGCAGACTAGCTAACTATGGCTACACCTTC. Translating it yields CAWSEGRLANYGYTF.

V and J are TRBV18 and TRBJ1-3; TRBD1 is a possible D gene (5 bases). The V and J ends lost 6 bases and 2 bases respectively, with 17 bases between them. The CDR3 covers 16 residues. Germline V gene sequence: CDR1 KGHSH, CDR2 LQKENI. CDR3 bases: TGTGCCAGCTCCCTACCCTCCCCGGGGCCTGGAAACACCATATATTTT. Translated, it gives CASSLPSPGPGNTIYF.

The chain employs TRBV19 and TRBJ1-1; 8 bases fit TRBD1. The germline V gene encodes CDR1 LNHDA and CDR2 SQIVND (reference sequence). There are 18 residues in the CDR3. V shed 1 base, J shed 1 base, and the junction held 11 bases outside the gene matches. This CDR3 is CASSIVRTGRSRNTEAFF. The CDR3 nucleotides read TGTGCCAGTAGTATAGTCCGGACAGGGCGGAGTCGGAACACTGAAGCTTTCTTT.